This TCR beta chain derives from a study of blood T cells in healthy people across ages. Using a J-beta primer mix together with a sample-barcoded 5' primer, a second PCR was run for roughly 7 to 12 cycles. TCRdb called the 5' RACE reads again in MiXCR, with one record for every CDR3 protein. The data show roughly 1,000,000 distinct CDR3 sequences, with roughly a quarter seen just once and approximately 0.71% held by the top ten. The CDR3 has 14 residues. Germline V gene data show CDR1 as MNHEY and CDR2 as SVGAGI. Trimming removed 6 bases at V and 2 bases at J, with 13 bases between. The data also belong to a second study, concerning T cells of mothers and their children. As reported in that work: Overlap measured in related mother-child pairs was slightly, non-significantly higher than in unrelated pairs.

This clonotype was obtained from a girl aged 2 to 10 in good health. V is TRBV6-5 and J is TRBJ2-5; D is perhaps TRBD2 (6 bases). The sample comprised blood. The CDR3 coding sequence is TGTGCCAGCAGCCGCTCGGGGACTCAAGAGACCCAGTACTTC. The encoded protein is CASSRSGTQETQYF.